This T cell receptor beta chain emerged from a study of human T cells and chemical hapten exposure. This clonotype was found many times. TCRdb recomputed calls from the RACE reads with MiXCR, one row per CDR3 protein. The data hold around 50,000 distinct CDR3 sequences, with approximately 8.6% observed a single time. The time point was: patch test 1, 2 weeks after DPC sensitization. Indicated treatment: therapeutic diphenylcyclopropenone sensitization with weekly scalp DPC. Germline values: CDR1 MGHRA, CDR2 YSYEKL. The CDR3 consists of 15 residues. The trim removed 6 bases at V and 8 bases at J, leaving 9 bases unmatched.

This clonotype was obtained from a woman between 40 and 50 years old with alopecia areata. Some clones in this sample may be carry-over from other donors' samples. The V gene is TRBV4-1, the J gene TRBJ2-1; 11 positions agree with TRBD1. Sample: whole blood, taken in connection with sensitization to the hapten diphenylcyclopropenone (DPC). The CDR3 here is CASRPGTGGLDEQFF. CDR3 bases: TGCGCCAGCAGACCCGGGACAGGGGGTCTCGATGAGCAGTTCTTC.